This TCR beta chain was captured in a study of cytomegalovirus exposure and HLA in healthy donors. Study results and limitations: Cytomegalovirus association was listed for about 170 TCR beta chains. Most TCRs appeared rarely, but some public TCRs recurred in many donors. It was reportedly the case that the classifier diagnosed cytomegalovirus status with high specificity and sensitivity.

Germline V gene data show CDR1 as MDHEN and CDR2 as SYDVKM. This CDR3 has 16 amino acids. V was shortened by 4 bases and J by 2 bases, with 18 bases between the two germline ends. To note about this clone: Its antigen is unknown.

Data came from immunoSEQ multiplex PCR; TCRdb stores just in-frame clones and leaves some out. The sample has approximately 200,000 clones; 75% to 90% are singletons. The V gene is TRBV28, the J gene TRBJ2-7; perhaps TRBD1 as D (6 bases). The sequencing input was PBMCs. The sequence was collected from a man aged 18-30 years in good health and CMV-seropositive. The CDR3 coding sequence is TGTGCCAGCAGTTCCTCCGTTGGCCAGGGGACCTACGAGCAGTACTTC. Protein product: CASSSSVGQGTYEQYF. Full variable domain (remainder filled in from reference TRBV28 and TRBJ2-7): DVKVTQSSRYLVKRTGEKVFLECVQDMDHENMFWYRQDPGLGLRLIYFSYDVKMKEKGDIPEGYSVSREKKERFSLILESASTNQTSMYLCASSSSVGQGTYEQYFGPGTRLTVT.